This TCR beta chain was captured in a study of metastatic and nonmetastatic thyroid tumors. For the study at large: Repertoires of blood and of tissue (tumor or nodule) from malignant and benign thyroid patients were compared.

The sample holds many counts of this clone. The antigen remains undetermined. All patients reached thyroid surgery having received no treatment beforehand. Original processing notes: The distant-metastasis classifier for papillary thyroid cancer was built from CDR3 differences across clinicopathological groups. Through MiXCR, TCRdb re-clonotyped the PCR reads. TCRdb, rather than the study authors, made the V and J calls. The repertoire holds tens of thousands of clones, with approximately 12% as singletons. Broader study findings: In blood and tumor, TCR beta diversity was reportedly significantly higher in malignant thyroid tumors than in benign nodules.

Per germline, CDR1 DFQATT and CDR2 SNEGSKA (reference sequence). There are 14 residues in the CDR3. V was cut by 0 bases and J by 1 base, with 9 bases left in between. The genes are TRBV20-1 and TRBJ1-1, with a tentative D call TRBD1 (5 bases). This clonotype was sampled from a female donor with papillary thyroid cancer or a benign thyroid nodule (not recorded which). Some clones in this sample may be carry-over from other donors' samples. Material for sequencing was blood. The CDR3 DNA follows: TGCAGTGCTAGAGATCCCGGGACGAACACTGAAGCTTTCTTT. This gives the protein CSARDPGTNTEAFF.